The entry below gives a single T cell receptor (beta chain) sequence along with its context. These data originate in a study of identical twins' blood T cells. Three pairs of healthy female monozygous twins were the donors. Per the original methods: Each library had about 2 to 4 million CDR3 reads and about 85,000 to nearly 550,000 clonotypes. Using its own MiXCR run on the 5' RACE reads, TCRdb lists one record per CDR3 protein. For this entry, the V and J calls and clone size follow TCRdb and not the study's own pipeline. The sample has roughly 340,000 distinct CDR3 sequences; around 30% are singletons. The sample was PBMCs. This TCR derives from a woman aged 18 to 49 in good health.

The CDR3 region has the DNA TGTGCCAGCAGTCCGTCCAGGGCATTTGAAGCTTTCTTT. This codes for CASSPSRAFEAFF. This chain uses TRBV6-6 with TRBJ1-1; D is perhaps TRBD1 (5 bases). Germline CDR1 MNHNY, CDR2 SVGAGI (reference sequence). The CDR3 length is 13 residues. V gave up 5 bases and J gave up 7 bases, with 14 bases separating them.